This T cell receptor beta chain was identified during a study of breast tumors, draining lymph nodes, adjacent tissues. Trimming shortened V by 4 bases and J by 0 bases, and 7 bases separated the two germline ends. CDR3 length: 14 residues. Germline assignment: CDR1 DFQATT and CDR2 SNEGSKA (reference sequence). Whole-study results and caveats: The data were judged consistent with most tumor T cells coming from lymph node and expanding in tumor. Tumors had less TCR diversity than lymph nodes, more than nontumor tissue.

One entry per CDR3 protein results from TCRdb running MiXCR on the multiplex PCR reads. The sample lists 130,000 or so distinct CDR3 sequences, 32% seen once, with about 2.3% in the top ten. Breast cancer patients provided tissue from their axillary draining lymph nodes. This clonotype was recorded many times. No antigen is known for it. Sequenced sample: axillary lymph node tissue. This rearrangement joins TRBV20-1 to TRBJ1-6; D is unclear. The receptor comes from a female donor with breast cancer. Some clones in this sample may be carry-over from other donors' samples. The CDR3 DNA sequence: TGCAGTGCTAAATGGAGCTCCTATAATTCACCCCTCCACTTT. It encodes CSAKWSSYNSPLHF.